This record looks at one T cell receptor beta chain sequence and its context. Its recognized antigen is unknown. No base quality information exists; no much larger clone differs at one position. The data originate from a study of blood T cell repertoires in COVID-19 (dated by TCRdb to the early 2020s). About the study as a whole: Samples from collaborators originated in the United States, Italy and Spain and spanned both the acute and convalescent phases of COVID-19. The prospective study material was composed of cDNA or gDNA derived from T cells, B-cell-depleted T cells, or PBMCs. Deeply sampled blood TCRbeta repertoires from subjects exposed to, actively infected with, or recovered from COVID-19 were included in the dataset. The repertoires were made available in a free public database intended to serve as a resource for research on the immune response to SARS-CoV-2. Samples were obtained from the ongoing ImmuneRACE study (first 160 participants) and from 1,254 subjects provided by 6 global collaborators. The sample metadata nearly always contained a de-identified subject ID, COVID-19 status, age in years and sex. Where available, HLA class I and class II types were obtained from metadata supplied by the sample provider rather than from assay-based typing. Here is what the overall study found, with its caveats: Clinical and demographic metadata were provided uncurated, with the amount varying by source and participant.

CDR1 and CDR2 (SGHNT, YYREEE) derive from the germline V gene (reference sequence). The CDR3 measures 14 amino acids from cysteine to phenylalanine. Only CDR3 DNA is held: 42 bases, read in frame from base 1. V loses 3 bases, J loses 4 bases, and the germline ends lie 11 bases apart. The immunoSEQ Assay, a bias-controlled multiplex PCR, was used to amplify TCRbeta CDR3 regions from genomic DNA. Per the original workflow: Nucleated cell counts per sample were estimated from amplification of reference gene primers within the assay. To quantify the absolute abundance of each unique TCRbeta CDR3 rearrangement, sequence reads were collapsed and filtered. For each sample, productive Simpson clonality was calculated as the square root of Simpson's diversity index across productive rearrangements. The immuneACCESS repertoire file appears here via TCRdb, limited to in-frame rearrangements. These files lack a portion of the clones; in checked studies, under half of the deficit traces to unresolved V genes, and the cause of the others is not known. Clonal size and the V and J genes are those of that table, whereas D and trimming came from the DNA. For this sample the table gives approximately 63,000 clones, of which about 90% were detected only once. The ten largest clones take up 18% of the sample.

Whole blood was collected in K2EDTA tubes by collaborating institutions according to the institutions' own protocols. Collaborator samples were shipped for TCRbeta analysis as frozen whole blood, isolated PBMCs, or DNA extracted from either sample type. The rearranged segments are TRBV5-4 and TRBJ2-1, with a tentative D gene TRBD2 over 6 matching bases. This receptor was obtained from a woman aged 80 or over with active COVID-19. The sequenced sample was peripheral blood. The sequenced DNA is TGTGCCAGCAGCTCTGGGACTTCTTACAATGAGCAGTTCTTC. Translated, it gives CASSSGTSYNEQFF.